The source of this TCR beta chain is a study of shared clonotypes between healthy human individuals. Assay: immunoSEQ multiplex PCR; the TCRdb copy retains only in-frame clones and omits some. This table has about 1.5 million clones, about 98% appearing once. This CDR3 comprises 14 residues. CDR1 and CDR2 (germline): MNHEY, SMNVEV (reference sequence). The germline V and J ends were trimmed by 4 bases and 1 base, with 11 bases remaining between them. This clone was seen more than once but under ten times. Sequenced material: naive CD4+ T cells sorted from blood. Stated subset: CD45RA+ positively selected. The source is a man aged 30 to 39 in good health. J is TRBJ2-7 and V is TRBV27; D might be TRBD2 (5 bases). The CDR3 bases are TGTGCCAGCAGTTGGAGCGAGCGGTCCTACGAGCAGTACTTC. Protein sequence: CASSWSERSYEQYF.